This T cell receptor beta chain was obtained from a study of cytomegalovirus exposure and HLA in healthy donors. It was with 60 Vbeta and 13 Jbeta primers that the PCR ran. TCRdb's copy holds only in-frame clones and misses some; the assay was immunoSEQ multiplex PCR. This table has approximately 180,000 clones, 75% to 85% appearing once. This CDR3 region has 15 residues. With V trimmed by 7 bases and J by 6 bases, 8 bases remained unmatched. CDR1 MNHEY and CDR2 SMNVEV come from the germline V gene (reference sequence). This chain joins TRBV27 and TRBJ1-5; TRBD1 agrees at 11 bases. The material sequenced was PBMCs. The receptor was isolated from a woman in her thirties in good health and CMV-seronegative. In DNA form, the CDR3 reads TGTGCCAGCAAGCCCGGACAGGGGGCGTTTCAGCCCCAGCATTTT. It translates to CASKPGQGAFQPQHF.